The following is a T cell receptor (beta chain) sequence with its context. The sample originates from a study of preoperative IRX-2 immunotherapy in early breast cancer. Assay: immunoSEQ multiplex PCR; the TCRdb copy retains only in-frame clones and omits some. The sample yields under 30,000 clones, approximately 92% seen once. This CDR3 contains 14 residues. Germline V gene lookup returns CDR1 KGHSH and CDR2 LQKENI. V was trimmed by 4 bases and J by 0 bases, leaving 10 bases between them. The treatment: preoperative locoregional IRX-2 cytokine immunotherapy. This phase Ib study tested locoregional IRX-2 cytokine immunotherapy given before surgery.

The J gene is TRBJ2-7, the V gene TRBV18; no firm D call. Sequenced here: tumor tissue, sampled after IRX-2 immunotherapy. The sequence came from a human donor with breast cancer. CDR3 region: CASSQGQNSYEQYF. DNA for the CDR3: TGTGCCAGCTCACAAGGCCAGAACTCCTACGAGCAGTACTTC.